This T cell receptor (beta chain) comes out of a study of T-cell reconstitution after alpha-beta-depleted transplantation in children. The study's findings and limits: The origin of alpha-beta T cells about two months after transplant was reportedly several hundred expanded graft clones.

Unique molecular identifiers were incorporated when the TCRbeta library was constructed. One entry per CDR3 protein, called by TCRdb with MiXCR from the PCR reads. This sample has more than 200,000 distinct CDR3 sequences; under 30% occur once, and the top ten carry roughly 2.7%. Note on this clonotype: Antigen specificity is unknown.

The length of the CDR3 is 14 residues. The V and J ends lost 2 bases and 1 base respectively, with 9 bases between them. Germline V gene lookup returns CDR1 SNHLY and CDR2 FYNNEI. The chain carries TRBV2 and TRBJ2-7; no clear D. The sequence derives from a girl aged 2-10 years with Fanconi anemia, due to receive a stem cell transplant. This sample comprised PBMCs, obtained before TCRalphabeta/CD19-depleted stem cell transplant. Written as DNA, the CDR3 is TGTGCCAGCAGTGAACAAGGGCCTTCCTACGAGCAGTACTTC. Residues: CASSEQGPSYEQYF.